The clone carrying this T cell receptor beta chain has just a few counts. The data were taken from a study of early T cells in non-severe SARS-CoV-2 infection. As part of library construction, unique molecular identifiers were attached to individual cDNA molecules. Each CDR3 protein is one row after TCRdb ran MiXCR on the 5' RACE reads. The sample holds tens of thousands of distinct CDR3 sequences; over 8% are singletons and the top ten take approximately 5.7%. The CDR3 contains 16 residues. Germline V gene data show CDR1 as SGHTA and CDR2 as FQGNSA. Deletions cut 5 bases from V and 2 bases from J, with 18 bases between.

This sequence joins TRBV7-2 and TRBJ2-5, with D maybe TRBD1 (5 bases). The sequenced sample was whole blood, obtained at baseline. This receptor was identified in an adult who was a healthcare worker with PCR-confirmed SARS-CoV-2 infection or an uninfected control (not recorded which). The CDR3 here is CASSPRLVTEQETQYF. DNA for the CDR3: TGTGCCAGCAGCCCCCGACTCGTGACAGAACAAGAGACCCAGTACTTC.